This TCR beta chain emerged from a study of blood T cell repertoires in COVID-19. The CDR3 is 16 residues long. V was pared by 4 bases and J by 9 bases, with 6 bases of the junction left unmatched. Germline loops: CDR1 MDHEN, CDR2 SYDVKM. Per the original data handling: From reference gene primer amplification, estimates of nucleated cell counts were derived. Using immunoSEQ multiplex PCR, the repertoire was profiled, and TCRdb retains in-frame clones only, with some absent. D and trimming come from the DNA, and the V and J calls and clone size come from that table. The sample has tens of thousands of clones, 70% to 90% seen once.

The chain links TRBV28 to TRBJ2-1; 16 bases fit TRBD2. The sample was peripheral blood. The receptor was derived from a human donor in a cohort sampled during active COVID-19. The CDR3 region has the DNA TGTGCCAGCAGTTCCCCCGGGACTAGCGGGAGGGGTGAGCAGTTCTTC. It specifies CASSSPGTSGRGEQFF.